The present T cell receptor (beta chain) was sequenced within a study of T cell responses to AZD1222 COVID-19 vaccine. Some clones are missing from TCRdb's copy, which holds only in-frame ones; the method was immunoSEQ multiplex PCR. Of 100,000 or so clones in the sample, about 86% were seen once. The CDR3 length is 14 residues. Trimming took off 6 bases at V and 8 bases at J, with 16 bases between the two ends. Germline V lookup: CDR1 LGHDT, CDR2 YNNKEL (reference sequence). The V gene is TRBV3-1 (or the pseudogene TRBV3-2), the J gene TRBJ1-4; D call uncertain. The clonotype was recovered from an adult in good health. This sample comprised peripheral blood, obtained on day 0 of AZD1222 vaccination. This CDR3 is CASSHAVGDEKLFF. For the CDR3, the DNA is TGTGCCAGCAGTCACGCAGTGGGAGACGAAAAACTGTTTTTT.